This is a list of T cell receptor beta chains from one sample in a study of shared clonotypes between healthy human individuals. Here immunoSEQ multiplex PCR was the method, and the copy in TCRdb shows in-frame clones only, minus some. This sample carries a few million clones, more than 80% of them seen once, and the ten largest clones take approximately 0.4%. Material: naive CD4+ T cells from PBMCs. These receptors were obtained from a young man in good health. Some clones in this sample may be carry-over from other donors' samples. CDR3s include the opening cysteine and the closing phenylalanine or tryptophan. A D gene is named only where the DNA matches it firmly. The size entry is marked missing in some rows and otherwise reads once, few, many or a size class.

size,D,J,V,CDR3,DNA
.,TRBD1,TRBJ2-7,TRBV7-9,CASSATGGGSYEQYF,TGTGCCAGCAGCGCGACAGGGGGCGGCTCCTACGAGCAGTACTTC
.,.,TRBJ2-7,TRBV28,CASTGQPYEQYF,TGTGCCAGCACAGGACAGCCTTACGAGCAGTACTTC
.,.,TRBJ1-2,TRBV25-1,CASSDTTVNYGYTF,TGTGCCAGCAGTGACACAACAGTAAACTATGGCTACACCTTC
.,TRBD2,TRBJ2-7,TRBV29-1,CSASLAGEREQYF,TGCAGCGCCTCCCTAGCGGGAGAACGCGAGCAGTACTTC
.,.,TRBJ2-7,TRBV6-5,CASSLQQEPPYEQYF,TGTGCCAGCAGTTTACAACAGGAGCCCCCCTACGAGCAGTACTTC
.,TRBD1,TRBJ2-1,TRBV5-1,CASSFTGGSVEQFF,TGCGCCAGCAGCTTCACAGGGGGTTCCGTTGAGCAGTTCTTC
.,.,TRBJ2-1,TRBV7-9,CASSPTRVLDEQFF,TGTGCCAGCAGCCCGACTCGAGTATTAGATGAGCAGTTCTTC
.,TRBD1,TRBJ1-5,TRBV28,CASSLGQGNQPQHF,TGTGCCAGCAGTCTCGGACAGGGCAATCAGCCCCAGCATTTT
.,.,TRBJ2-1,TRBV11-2,CASSLGGGNEQFF,TGTGCCAGCAGCTTAGGTGGCGGTAATGAGCAGTTCTTC
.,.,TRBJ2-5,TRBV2,CASVPKGGPQETQYF,TGTGCCAGCGTTCCGAAGGGAGGACCGCAAGAGACCCAGTACTTC
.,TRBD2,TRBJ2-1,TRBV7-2,CASSSTRAGLTYNEQFF,TGTGCCAGCAGCTCCACTAGAGCGGGGCTAACCTACAATGAGCAGTTCTTC
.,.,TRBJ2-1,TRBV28,CASSLLSTEQFF,TGTGCCAGCAGTTTACTGAGCACTGAGCAGTTCTTC
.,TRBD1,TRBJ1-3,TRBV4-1,CASSLDRGSSGNTIYF,TGCGCCAGCAGCCTCGACAGGGGTTCCTCTGGAAACACCATATATTTT
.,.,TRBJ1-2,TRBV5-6,CASSLGGRGSGYTF,TGTGCCAGCAGCTTGGGCGGCAGGGGAAGTGGCTACACCTTC
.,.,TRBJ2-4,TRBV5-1,CASSLAAGTPKNIQYF,TGCGCCAGCAGCTTGGCGGCCGGGACGCCGAAAAACATTCAGTACTTC
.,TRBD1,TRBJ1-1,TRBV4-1,CASSQDRQGKTEAFF,TGCGCCAGCAGCCAAGATCGACAGGGAAAGACTGAAGCTTTCTTT
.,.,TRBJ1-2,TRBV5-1,CASSLAAGTAFYGYTF,TGCGCCAGCAGCTTGGCCGCGGGGACCGCCTTCTATGGCTACACCTTC
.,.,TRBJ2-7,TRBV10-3,CAISQPTVSKEEQYF,TGTGCCATCAGTCAACCGACAGTATCTAAAGAGGAGCAGTACTTC
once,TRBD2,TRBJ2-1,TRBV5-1,CASSRGTTNNEQFF,TGCGCCAGCAGCCGCGGGACTACGAACAATGAGCAGTTCTTC
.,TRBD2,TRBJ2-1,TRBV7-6,CAVAGANNEQFF,TGTGCCGTAGCGGGAGCTAACAATGAGCAGTTCTTC
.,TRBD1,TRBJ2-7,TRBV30,CAWSPPGTGRYF,TGTGCCTGGAGCCCGCCCGGGACAGGTCGGTACTTC
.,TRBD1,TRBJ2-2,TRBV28,CASSSGTAKVTGELFF,TGTGCCAGCAGTTCCGGGACAGCAAAAGTCACCGGGGAGCTGTTTTTT
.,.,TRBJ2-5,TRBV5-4,CASSLRAAGQETQYF,TGTGCCAGCAGCCTGAGGGCGGCAGGGCAAGAGACCCAGTACTTC
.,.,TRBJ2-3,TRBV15,CATSRVVASVDTQYF,TGTGCCACCAGCAGAGTGGTAGCGAGTGTAGATACGCAGTATTTT
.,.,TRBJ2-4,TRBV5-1,CASSLELAENIQYF,TGCGCCAGCAGCTTGGAACTAGCTGAAAACATTCAGTACTTC
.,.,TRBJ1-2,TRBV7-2,CASSLGGYTF,TGTGCCAGCAGCTTGGGTGGCTACACCTTC
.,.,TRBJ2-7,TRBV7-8,CASSLEGQSYEQYF,TGTGCCAGCAGCTTAGAGGGACAATCCTACGAGCAGTACTTC
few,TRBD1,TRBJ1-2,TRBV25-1,CASTRRGLGGYTF,TGTGCCAGCACCCGGAGGGGGCTCGGCGGCTACACCTTC
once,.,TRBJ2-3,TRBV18,CASSPSGSTDTQYF,TGTGCCAGCTCACCAAGCGGGAGCACAGATACGCAGTATTTT
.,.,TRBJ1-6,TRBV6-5,CASSYSSGVGSPLHF,TGTGCCAGCAGTTATTCGAGTGGGGTTGGATCACCCCTCCACTTT
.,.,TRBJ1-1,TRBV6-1,CASSEARNTEAFF,TGTGCCAGCAGTGAAGCAAGGAACACTGAAGCTTTCTTT
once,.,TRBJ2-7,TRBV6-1,CASSDLGQRYEQYF,TGTGCCAGCAGTGACCTTGGACAGCGGTACGAGCAGTACTTC
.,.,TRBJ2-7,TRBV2,CASKIHGSYEQYF,TGTGCCAGCAAAATACACGGCTCCTACGAGCAGTACTTC
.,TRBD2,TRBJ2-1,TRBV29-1,CSDGAETSGYNEQFF,TGCAGCGATGGGGCCGAGACTAGCGGGTACAATGAGCAGTTCTTC
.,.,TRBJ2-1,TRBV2,CASSDRGLGEQFF,TGTGCCAGCAGCGACCGGGGGTTAGGTGAGCAGTTCTTC
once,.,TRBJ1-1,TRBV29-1,CSVWYTEAFF,TGCAGCGTCTGGTACACTGAAGCTTTCTTT
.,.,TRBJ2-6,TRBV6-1,CASLRWGANVLTF,TGTGCCAGCCTTAGGTGGGGGGCCAACGTCCTGACTTTC
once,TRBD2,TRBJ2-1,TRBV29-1,CSVEKSGRPYNEQFF,TGCAGCGTTGAAAAGAGCGGGAGGCCCTACAATGAGCAGTTCTTC
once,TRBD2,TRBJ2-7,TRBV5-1,CASSLATSGTYEQYF,TGCGCCAGCAGCTTGGCAACTAGCGGAACCTACGAGCAGTACTTC
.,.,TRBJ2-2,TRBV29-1,CSVEIHREVGELFF,TGCAGCGTTGAGATTCACAGGGAGGTCGGGGAGCTGTTTTTT
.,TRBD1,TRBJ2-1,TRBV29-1,CSFRTGTGGDEQFF,TGCAGCTTCCGCACCGGGACAGGGGGCGATGAGCAGTTCTTC
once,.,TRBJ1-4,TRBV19,CASTPLGSTEKLFF,TGTGCCAGTACACCATTGGGGTCCACGGAAAAACTGTTTTTT